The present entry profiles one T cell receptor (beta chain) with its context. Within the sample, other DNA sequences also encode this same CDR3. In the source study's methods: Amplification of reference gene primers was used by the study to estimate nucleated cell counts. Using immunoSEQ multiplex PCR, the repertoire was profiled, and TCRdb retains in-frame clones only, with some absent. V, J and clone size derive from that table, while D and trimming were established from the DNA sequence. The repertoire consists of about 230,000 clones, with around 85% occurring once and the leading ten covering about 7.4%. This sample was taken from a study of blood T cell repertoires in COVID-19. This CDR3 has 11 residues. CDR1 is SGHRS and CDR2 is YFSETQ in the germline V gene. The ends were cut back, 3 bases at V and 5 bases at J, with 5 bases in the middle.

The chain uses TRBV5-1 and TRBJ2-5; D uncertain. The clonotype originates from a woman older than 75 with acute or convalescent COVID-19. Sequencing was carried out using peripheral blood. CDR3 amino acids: CASSSQETQYF. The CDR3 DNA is TGCGCCAGCAGCTCCCAGGAGACCCAGTACTTC.